This T cell receptor (beta chain) emerged from a study of T cell repertoires in cytomegalovirus infection. For the study at large: Matching HLA type, along with CMV infection, was indicated by public TCR beta signatures.

In its sample, this clonotype was seen a few times. Its target is unknown. Trimming pared 4 bases from V and 6 bases from J, leaving 16 bases between. The CDR3 totals 15 residues. TCRdb reprocessed the reads via MiXCR and lists one record per CDR3 protein. This table holds about 490,000 distinct CDR3 sequences, 26% found once. General study findings and limits: The response measured ex vivo was dominated by TCR beta clonotypes (HLA-C-restricted and CMV-specific).

The rearrangement joins TRBV12-3 or TRBV12-4 to TRBJ2-1, with unresolved D. Sequencing used PBMCs. The TCR comes from a human donor in good health (CMV status not recorded). Some clones in this sample may be carry-over from other donors' samples. The CDR3: CASSSSGQVGNEQFF. The CDR3 bases are TGTGCCAGCAGTTCCTCGGGTCAGGTGGGCAATGAGCAGTTCTTC.